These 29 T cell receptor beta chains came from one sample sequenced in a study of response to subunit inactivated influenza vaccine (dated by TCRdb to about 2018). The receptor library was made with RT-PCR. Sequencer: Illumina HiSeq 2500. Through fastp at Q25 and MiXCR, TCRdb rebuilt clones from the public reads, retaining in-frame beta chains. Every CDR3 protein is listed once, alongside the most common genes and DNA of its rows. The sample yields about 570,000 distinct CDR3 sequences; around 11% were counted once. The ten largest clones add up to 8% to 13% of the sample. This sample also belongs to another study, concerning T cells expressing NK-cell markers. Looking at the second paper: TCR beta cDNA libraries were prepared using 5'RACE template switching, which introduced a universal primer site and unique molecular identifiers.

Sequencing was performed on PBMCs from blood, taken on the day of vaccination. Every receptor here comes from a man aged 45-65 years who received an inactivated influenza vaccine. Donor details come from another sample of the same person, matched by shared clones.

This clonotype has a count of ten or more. The CDR3 DNA reads as TGTGCCAGCAAGGGTACTAGCACAGATACGCAGTATTTT. Translation: CASKGTSTDTQYF. The chain has TRBV2 and TRBJ2-3; D is uncertain. CDR3 length equals 13 residues. Deletions cut 7 bases from V and 0 bases from J, with 8 bases between. Germline V CDR1 and CDR2: SNHLY, FYNNEI.

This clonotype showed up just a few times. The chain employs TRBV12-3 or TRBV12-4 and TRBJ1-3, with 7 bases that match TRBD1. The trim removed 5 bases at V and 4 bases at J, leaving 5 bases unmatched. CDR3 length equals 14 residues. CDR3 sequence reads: CASSLRDRGNTIYF. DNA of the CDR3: TGTGCCAGCAGTCTCCGGGACAGAGGAAACACCATATATTTT.

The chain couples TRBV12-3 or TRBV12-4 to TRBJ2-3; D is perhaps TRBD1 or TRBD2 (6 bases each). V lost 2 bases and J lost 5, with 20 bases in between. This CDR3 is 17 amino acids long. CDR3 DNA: TGTGCCAGCAGTTTATTCTCACTAGCCGAGGGGGTAGATACGCAGTATTTT. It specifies CASSLFSLAEGVDTQYF.

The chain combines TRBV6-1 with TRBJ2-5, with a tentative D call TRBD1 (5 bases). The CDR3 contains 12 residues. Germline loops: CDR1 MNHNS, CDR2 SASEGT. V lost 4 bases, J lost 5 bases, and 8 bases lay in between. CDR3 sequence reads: CASSVQAETQYF. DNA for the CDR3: TGTGCCAGCAGTGTACAGGCCGAGACCCAGTACTTC.

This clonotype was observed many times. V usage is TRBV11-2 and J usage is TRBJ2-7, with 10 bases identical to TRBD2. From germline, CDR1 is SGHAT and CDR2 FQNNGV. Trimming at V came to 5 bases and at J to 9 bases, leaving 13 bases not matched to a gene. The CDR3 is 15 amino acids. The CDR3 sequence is CASSTASGGSTPQYF. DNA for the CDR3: TGTGCCAGCAGCACCGCTAGCGGGGGTTCTACGCCGCAGTACTTC.

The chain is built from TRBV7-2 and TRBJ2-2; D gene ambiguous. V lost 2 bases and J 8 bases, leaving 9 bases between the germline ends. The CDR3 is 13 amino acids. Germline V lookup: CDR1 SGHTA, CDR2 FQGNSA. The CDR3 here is CASSLTRVGELFF. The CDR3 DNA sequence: TGTGCCAGCAGCTTAACCCGGGTGGGGGAGCTGTTTTTT.

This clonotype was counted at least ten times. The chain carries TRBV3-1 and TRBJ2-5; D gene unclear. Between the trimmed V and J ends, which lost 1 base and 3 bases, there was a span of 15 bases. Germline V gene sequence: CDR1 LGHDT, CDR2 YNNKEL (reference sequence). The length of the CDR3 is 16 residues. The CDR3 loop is CASSQGAPLVKETQYF. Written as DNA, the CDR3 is TGTGCCAGCAGCCAAGGAGCGCCGCTAGTGAAAGAGACCCAGTACTTC.

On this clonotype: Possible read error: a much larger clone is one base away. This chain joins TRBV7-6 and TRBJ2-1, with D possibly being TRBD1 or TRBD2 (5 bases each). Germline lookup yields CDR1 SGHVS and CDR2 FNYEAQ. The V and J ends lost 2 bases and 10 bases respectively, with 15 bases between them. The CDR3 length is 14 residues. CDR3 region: CASSLFQEWDEQFF. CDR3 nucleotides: TGTGCCAGCAGCTTATTCCAGGAGTGGGACGAGCAGTTCTTC.

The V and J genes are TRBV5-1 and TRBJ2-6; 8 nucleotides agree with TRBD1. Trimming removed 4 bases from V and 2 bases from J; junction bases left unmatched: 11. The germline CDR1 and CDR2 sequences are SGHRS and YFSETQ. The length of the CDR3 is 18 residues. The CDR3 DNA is TGCGCCAGCAGCCTACGTCCCGGGACAGGAACTGGGGCCAACGTCCTGACTTTC. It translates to CASSLRPGTGTGANVLTF.

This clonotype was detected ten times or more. CDR3 in DNA: TGCGCCAGCAGCCAGGTTCAGGGTTTAGCCAAAAACATTCAGTACTTC. Protein: CASSQVQGLAKNIQYF. The V gene is TRBV4-1, the J gene TRBJ2-4, with a possible D match to TRBD1 (5 bases). Per germline, CDR1 MGHRA and CDR2 YSYEKL. CDR3 size: 16 residues. V was trimmed by 3 bases and J by 0 bases, leaving 12 bases between them.

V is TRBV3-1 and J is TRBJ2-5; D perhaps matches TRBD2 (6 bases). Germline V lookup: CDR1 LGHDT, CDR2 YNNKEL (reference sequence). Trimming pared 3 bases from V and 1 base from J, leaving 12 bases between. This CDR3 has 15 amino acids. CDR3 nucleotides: TGTGCCAGCAGCCAGGAGCCTAGCGCCCAAGAGACCCAGTACTTC. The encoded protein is CASSQEPSAQETQYF.

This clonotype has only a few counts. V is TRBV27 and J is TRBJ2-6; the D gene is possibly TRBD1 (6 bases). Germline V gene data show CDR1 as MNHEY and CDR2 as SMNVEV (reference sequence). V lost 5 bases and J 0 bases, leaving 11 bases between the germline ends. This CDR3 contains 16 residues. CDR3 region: CASSPLDSSGANVLTF. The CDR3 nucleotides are TGTGCCAGCAGTCCCCTGGACAGCTCTGGGGCCAACGTCCTGACTTTC.

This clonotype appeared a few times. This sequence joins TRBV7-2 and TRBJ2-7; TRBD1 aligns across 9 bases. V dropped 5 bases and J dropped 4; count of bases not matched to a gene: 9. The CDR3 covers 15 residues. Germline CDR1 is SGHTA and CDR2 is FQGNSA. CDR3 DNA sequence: TGTGCCAGCAGCACCCGGACAGGGGCGGGGTACGAGCAGTACTTC. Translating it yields CASSTRTGAGYEQYF.

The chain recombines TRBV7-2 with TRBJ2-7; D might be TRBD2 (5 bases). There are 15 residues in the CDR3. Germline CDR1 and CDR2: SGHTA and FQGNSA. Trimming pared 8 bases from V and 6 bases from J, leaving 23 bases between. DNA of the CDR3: TGTGCCAGCGGTATTAGCAATCGGGGAAGAGGCGAGCAGTACTTC. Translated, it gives CASGISNRGRGEQYF.

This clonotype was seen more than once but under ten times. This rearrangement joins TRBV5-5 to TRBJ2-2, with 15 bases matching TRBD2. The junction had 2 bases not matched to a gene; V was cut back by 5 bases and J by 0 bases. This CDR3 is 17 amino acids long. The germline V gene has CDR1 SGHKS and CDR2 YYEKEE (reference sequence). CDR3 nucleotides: TGTGCCAGCAGTCGGACTAGCGGGGGGGCGAACACCGGGGAGCTGTTTTTT. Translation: CASSRTSGGANTGELFF.

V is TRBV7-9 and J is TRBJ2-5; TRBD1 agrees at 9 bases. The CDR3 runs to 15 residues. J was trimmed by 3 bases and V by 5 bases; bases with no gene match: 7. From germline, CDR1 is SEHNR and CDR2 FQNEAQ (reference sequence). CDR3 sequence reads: CASSPRQGEKETQYF. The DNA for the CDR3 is TGTGCCAGCAGCCCAAGACAGGGGGAAAAAGAGACCCAGTACTTC. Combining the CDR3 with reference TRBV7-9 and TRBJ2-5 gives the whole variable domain DTGVSQNPRHKITKRGQNVTFRCDPISEHNRLYWYRQTLGQGPEFLTYFQNEAQLEKSRLLSDRFSAERPKGSFSTLEIQRTEQGDSAMYLCASSPRQGEKETQYFGPGTRLLVL.

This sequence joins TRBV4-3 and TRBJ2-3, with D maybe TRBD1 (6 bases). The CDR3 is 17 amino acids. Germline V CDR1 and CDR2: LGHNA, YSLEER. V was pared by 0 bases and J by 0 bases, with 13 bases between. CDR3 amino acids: CASSQEPVGASTDTQYF. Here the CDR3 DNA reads TGCGCCAGCAGCCAAGAGCCTGTGGGGGCGAGCACAGATACGCAGTATTTT.

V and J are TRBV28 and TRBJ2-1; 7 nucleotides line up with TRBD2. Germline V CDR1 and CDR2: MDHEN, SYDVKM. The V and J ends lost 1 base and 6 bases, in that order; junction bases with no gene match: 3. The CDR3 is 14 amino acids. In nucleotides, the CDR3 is TGTGCCAGCAGTTTATTGGGGGGGGGCAATGAGCAGTTCTTC. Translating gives CASSLLGGGNEQFF. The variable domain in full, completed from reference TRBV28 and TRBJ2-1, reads DVKVTQSSRYLVKRTGEKVFLECVQDMDHENMFWYRQDPGLGLRLIYFSYDVKMKEKGDIPEGYSVSREKKERFSLILESASTNQTSMYLCASSLLGGGNEQFFGPGTRLTVL.

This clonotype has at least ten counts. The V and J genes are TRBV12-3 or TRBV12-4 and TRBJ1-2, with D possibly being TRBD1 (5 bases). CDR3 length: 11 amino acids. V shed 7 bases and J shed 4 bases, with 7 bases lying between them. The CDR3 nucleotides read TGTGCCAGCACCGGGGGCTATGGCTACACCTTC. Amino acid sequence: CASTGGYGYTF.

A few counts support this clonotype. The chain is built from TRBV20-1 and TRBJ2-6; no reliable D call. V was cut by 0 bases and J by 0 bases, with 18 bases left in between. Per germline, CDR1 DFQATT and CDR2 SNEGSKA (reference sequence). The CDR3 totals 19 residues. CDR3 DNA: TGCAGTGCTAGAGACCTCTTTCTCCCCGACAACTCTGGGGCCAACGTCCTGACTTTC. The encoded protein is CSARDLFLPDNSGANVLTF.

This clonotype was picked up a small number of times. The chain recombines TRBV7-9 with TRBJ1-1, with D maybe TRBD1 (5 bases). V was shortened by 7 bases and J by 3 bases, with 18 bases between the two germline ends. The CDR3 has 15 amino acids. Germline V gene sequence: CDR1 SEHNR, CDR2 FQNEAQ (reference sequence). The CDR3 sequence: CASIENRFQDTEAFF. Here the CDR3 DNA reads TGTGCCAGCATCGAAAACAGGTTCCAGGACACTGAAGCTTTCTTT.

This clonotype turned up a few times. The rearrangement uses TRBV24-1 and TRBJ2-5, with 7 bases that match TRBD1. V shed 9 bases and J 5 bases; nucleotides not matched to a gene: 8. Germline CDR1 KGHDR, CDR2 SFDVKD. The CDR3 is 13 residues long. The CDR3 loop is CATGSGTDETQYF. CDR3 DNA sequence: TGTGCCACCGGATCTGGGACAGATGAGACCCAGTACTTC.

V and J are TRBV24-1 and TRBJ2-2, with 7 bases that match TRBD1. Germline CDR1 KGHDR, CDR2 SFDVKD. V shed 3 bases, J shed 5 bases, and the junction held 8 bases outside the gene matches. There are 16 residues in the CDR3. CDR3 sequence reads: CATSDPRQGTTGELFF. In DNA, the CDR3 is TGTGCCACCAGTGATCCCCGACAGGGAACGACCGGGGAGCTGTTTTTT.

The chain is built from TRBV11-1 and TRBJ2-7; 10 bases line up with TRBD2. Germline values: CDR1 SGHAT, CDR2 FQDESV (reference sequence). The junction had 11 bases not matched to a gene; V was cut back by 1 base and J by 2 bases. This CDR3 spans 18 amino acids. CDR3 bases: TGTGCCAGCAGCTTAGTCCGAGTTAGCGGGAGGAGAACCTACGAGCAGTACTTC. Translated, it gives CASSLVRVSGRRTYEQYF.

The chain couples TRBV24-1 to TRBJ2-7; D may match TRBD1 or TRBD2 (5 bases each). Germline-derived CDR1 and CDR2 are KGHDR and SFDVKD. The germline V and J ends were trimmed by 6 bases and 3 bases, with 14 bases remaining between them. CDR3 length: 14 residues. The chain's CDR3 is CATSPRDGDYEQYF. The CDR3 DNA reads TGTGCCACCAGTCCCCGGGACGGGGACTACGAGCAGTACTTC.

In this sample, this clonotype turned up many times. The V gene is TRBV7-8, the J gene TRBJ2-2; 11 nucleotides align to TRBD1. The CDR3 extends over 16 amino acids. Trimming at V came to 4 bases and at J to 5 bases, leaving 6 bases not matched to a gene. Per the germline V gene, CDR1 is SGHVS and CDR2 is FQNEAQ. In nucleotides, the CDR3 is TGTGCCAGCAGCTCCTCGGACAGGGGGCCGACCGGGGAGCTGTTTTTT. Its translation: CASSSSDRGPTGELFF.

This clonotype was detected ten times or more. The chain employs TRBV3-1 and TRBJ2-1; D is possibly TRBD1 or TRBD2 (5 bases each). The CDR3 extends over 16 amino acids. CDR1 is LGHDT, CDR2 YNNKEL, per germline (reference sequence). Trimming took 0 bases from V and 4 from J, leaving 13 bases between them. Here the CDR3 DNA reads TGTGCCAGCAGCCAAGAACCACTGGGGGTTTACAATGAGCAGTTCTTC. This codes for CASSQEPLGVYNEQFF.

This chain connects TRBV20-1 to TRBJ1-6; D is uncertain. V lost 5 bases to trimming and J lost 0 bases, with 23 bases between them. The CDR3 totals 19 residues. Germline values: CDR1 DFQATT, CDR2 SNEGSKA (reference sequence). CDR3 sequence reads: CSAGEVGQNPYSYNSPLHF. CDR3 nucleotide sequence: TGCAGTGCTGGGGAGGTCGGGCAGAACCCCTACTCCTATAATTCACCCCTCCACTTT.

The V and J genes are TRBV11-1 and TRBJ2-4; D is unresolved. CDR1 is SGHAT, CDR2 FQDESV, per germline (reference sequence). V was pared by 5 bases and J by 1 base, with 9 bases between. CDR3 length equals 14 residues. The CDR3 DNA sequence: TGTGCCAGCAGCCCTTACGAGGCCAAAAACATTCAGTACTTC. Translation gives CASSPYEAKNIQYF.